These 23 T cell receptor beta chains share one sample of origin, sequenced in a study of blood T cell repertoires in COVID-19. Generated by immunoSEQ multiplex PCR, the TCRdb table keeps only in-frame clones and is missing some. Of some 130,000 clones listed, around 73% are singletons. The sequenced material came from peripheral blood. These receptors originate from a man aged 60 to 69 who had recovered from COVID-19.

The rearrangement joins TRBV19 to TRBJ1-5; D gene uncertain. Trimming stripped 8 bases from V and 0 bases from J, with 23 bases between. The germline V gene encodes CDR1 LNHDA and CDR2 SQIVND (reference sequence). The CDR3 has 18 residues. This CDR3 is CASRPLIWPTYSNQPQHF. The CDR3 DNA sequence: TGTGCCAGTCGGCCTCTAATATGGCCGACTTATAGCAATCAGCCCCAGCATTTT. The whole variable domain, filled in from reference TRBV19 and TRBJ1-5, reads DGGITQSPKYLFRKEGQNVTLSCEQNLNHDAMYWYRQDPGQGLRLIYYSQIVNDFQKGDIAEGYSVSREKKESFPLTVTSAQKNPTAFYLCASRPLIWPTYSNQPQHFGDGTRLSIL.

The chain employs TRBV5-6 and TRBJ2-7; unclear D gene. The germline V and J ends were trimmed by 0 bases and 3 bases, with 10 bases remaining between them. Germline V gives CDR1 SGHDT, CDR2 YYEEEE. The CDR3 contains 14 residues. The CDR3 DNA reads TGTGCCAGCAGCTTGGCCCCGGGTAGCTACGAGCAGTACTTC. This sequence encodes CASSLAPGSYEQYF.

This chain joins TRBV2 and TRBJ1-1; 8 bases agree with TRBD1. The CDR3 extends over 13 amino acids. Germline values: CDR1 SNHLY, CDR2 FYNNEI. V was pared by 5 bases and J by 5 bases, with 4 bases of the junction left unmatched. CDR3 amino acids: CASSPGGWTEAFF. The CDR3 bases are TGTGCCAGCAGTCCAGGGGGCTGGACTGAAGCTTTCTTT.

The CDR3 region has the DNA TGTGCCAGCTCACCAGAGGCCGCCAACTATGGCTACACCTTC. This gives the protein CASSPEAANYGYTF. This chain links TRBV18 with TRBJ1-2; D unresolved. Per germline, CDR1 KGHSH and CDR2 LQKENI. Trimming removed 2 bases at V and 2 bases at J, with 9 bases between. The CDR3 has 14 amino acids.

This sequence joins TRBV29-1 and TRBJ1-4; D is unresolved. The CDR3 spans 15 residues. V was trimmed by 3 bases and J by 7 bases, leaving 18 bases between them. Germline V gene sequence: CDR1 SQVTM, CDR2 ANQGSEA. This chain's CDR3 is CSVDSGPAEGEKLFF. The DNA of the CDR3 is TGCAGCGTTGACAGCGGGCCAGCCGAGGGTGAAAAACTGTTTTTT.

The CDR3 sequence: CASCRQGERYEQYF. The CDR3, as DNA: TGTGCCAGCTGTAGGCAGGGGGAACGATACGAGCAGTACTTC. V is TRBV6-5 and J is TRBJ2-7; 7 nucleotides agree with TRBD1. V gave up 8 bases and J gave up 4 bases; unmatched junction bases: 11. The length of the CDR3 is 14 residues. CDR1 and CDR2 from the germline V gene are MNHEY and SVGAGI.

The chain employs TRBV30 and TRBJ1-2, with 7 positions matching TRBD1. Per the germline V gene, CDR1 is GTSNPN and CDR2 is SVGIG (reference sequence). The CDR3 has 12 amino acids. V dropped 2 bases and J dropped 7; count of bases not matched to a gene: 4. CDR3 loop: CAWSLSGGGYTF. The CDR3 DNA sequence: TGTGCCTGGAGTCTTTCAGGGGGTGGCTACACCTTC.

The V call is TRBV28, the J call TRBJ1-1; no firm D call. The CDR3 runs to 15 residues. Germline V gene sequence: CDR1 MDHEN, CDR2 SYDVKM. The V end was cut by 6 bases, the J end by 4 bases, with 18 bases between. CDR3 in DNA: TGTGCCAGCAGCCTTAACCGGGGTAGGAGCACTGAAGCTTTCTTT. It is translated as CASSLNRGRSTEAFF.

This chain uses TRBV4-2 with TRBJ2-1, with 8 bases aligning to TRBD2. The CDR3 consists of 15 residues. The ends lost 3 bases at V and 9 bases at J; junction bases unmatched: 10. Germline V CDR1 and CDR2: LGHNA, YNFKEQ. CDR3 coding DNA: TGTGCCAGCAGCCAGGACGGGACTAGGGGAGGTGAGCAGTTCTTC. Amino acid sequence: CASSQDGTRGGEQFF.

J is TRBJ2-2 and V is TRBV9; weak D call: TRBD2 (6 bases). V lost 3 bases to trimming and J lost 1 base, with 13 bases between them. From germline, CDR1 is SGDLS and CDR2 YYNGEE. The CDR3 has 16 amino acids. Written as DNA, the CDR3 is TGTGCCAGCAGCGCGAACTCGGGACTGAACACCGGGGAGCTGTTTTTT. Encoded protein: CASSANSGLNTGELFF.

The rearrangement links TRBV28 to TRBJ2-4; D is uncertain. V lost 4 bases and J 6 bases, leaving 16 bases between the germline ends. This CDR3 region has 15 residues. Germline V gene sequence: CDR1 MDHEN, CDR2 SYDVKM. The CDR3 here is CASSSPNGGGNIQYF. The CDR3 nucleotides read TGTGCCAGCAGTTCCCCGAACGGCGGTGGAAACATTCAGTACTTC.

The chain links TRBV30 to TRBJ1-6; D may be TRBD1 (6 bases). Germline V lookup: CDR1 GTSNPN, CDR2 SVGIG (reference sequence). The V gene lost 1 base and the J gene lost 10 bases, with 11 bases spanning the gap. This CDR3 is built from 13 residues. The chain's CDR3 is CAWSEGGGSPLHF. CDR3 sequence (DNA): TGTGCCTGGAGTGAAGGGGGAGGGTCACCCCTCCACTTT.

This clone was observed a few times. V is TRBV4-2 and J is TRBJ2-7; maybe TRBD1 (6 bases). Germline-derived CDR1 and CDR2 are LGHNA and YNFKEQ. The CDR3 extends over 18 amino acids. Deletions cut 0 bases from V and 3 bases from J, with 21 bases between. The CDR3 reads CASSQDKGLTGFGYEQYF. CDR3 sequence (DNA): TGTGCCAGCAGCCAAGATAAAGGCCTTACAGGGTTCGGCTACGAGCAGTACTTC.

The gene calls are TRBV5-8 and TRBJ1-5, with 7 nucleotides matching TRBD1. V dropped 0 bases and J dropped 6; count of bases not matched to a gene: 3. There are 14 residues in the CDR3. From germline, CDR1 is SGHTS and CDR2 YDEGEE. DNA of the CDR3: TGTGCCAGCAGCTTGGGGACAGGAAGTCAGCCCCAGCATTTT. It translates to CASSLGTGSQPQHF.

The V call is TRBV19, the J call TRBJ1-2; 7 bases line up with TRBD1. This CDR3 is 15 amino acids long. Germline lookup yields CDR1 LNHDA and CDR2 SQIVND (reference sequence). Unmatched junction bases numbered 5, after V lost 1 base and J lost 3 bases. CDR3 bases: TGTGCCAGTAGTATAGGAGGGGGCAGAGACTATGGCTACACCTTC. This codes for CASSIGGGRDYGYTF.

The chain recombines TRBV19 with TRBJ1-3, with D hard to call. The V gene lost 5 bases and the J gene lost 3 bases, with 8 bases spanning the gap. Germline CDR1 is LNHDA and CDR2 is SQIVND (reference sequence). The CDR3 extends over 13 amino acids. CDR3 sequence (DNA): TGTGCCAGTAGTGACTACCTTGGAAACACCATATATTTT. It yields the protein CASSDYLGNTIYF.

The chain recombines TRBV28 with TRBJ2-3; 10 bases align to TRBD1. The CDR3 contains 15 residues. Germline CDR1 MDHEN, CDR2 SYDVKM. With V trimmed by 10 bases and J by 6 bases, 13 bases remained unmatched. The CDR3 DNA is TGTGCCACGGGGAAGAGACAGGGGGCTCAGGATACGCAGTATTTT. As protein: CATGKRQGAQDTQYF.

The chain employs TRBV5-5 and TRBJ2-2; D gene unclear. Trimming pared 3 bases from V and 7 bases from J, leaving 4 bases between. The CDR3 runs 11 residues. Germline V gene sequence: CDR1 SGHKS, CDR2 YYEKEE (reference sequence). This CDR3 reads CASSSYGELFF. CDR3 nucleotides: TGTGCCAGCAGCTCTTACGGGGAGCTGTTTTTT. The full variable domain, its missing parts supplied by reference TRBV5-5 and TRBJ2-2, is DAGVTQSPTHLIKTRGQQVTLRCSPISGHKSVSWYQQVLGQGPQFIFQYYEKEERGRGNFPDRFSARQFPNYSSELNVNALLLGDSALYLCASSSYGELFFGEGSRLTVL.

This rearrangement joins TRBV29-1 to TRBJ2-7, with TRBD2 matching over 9 bases. From germline, CDR1 is SQVTM and CDR2 ANQGSEA. CDR3 length equals 15 residues. V was clipped by 1 base and J by 5 bases; unmatched bases: 9. The CDR3 DNA reads as TGCAGCGTTGAAGGTCTAACTAGCGGGCCTAACGAGCAGTACTTC. This translates into CSVEGLTSGPNEQYF.

The rearrangement links TRBV4-3 to TRBJ1-6, with 8 bases fitting TRBD1. V was clipped by 3 bases and J by 5 bases; unmatched bases: 6. This CDR3 contains 16 residues. Germline CDR1 reads LGHNA; CDR2 reads YSLEER. The CDR3 region is CASSQFYRGDNSPLHF. CDR3 coding DNA: TGCGCCAGCAGCCAGTTCTACAGGGGGGATAATTCACCCCTCCACTTT.

The chain links TRBV11-2 to TRBJ2-1; D is uncertain. Germline CDR1 SGHAT, CDR2 FQNNGV. Trimming took 4 bases from V and 15 from J, leaving 19 bases between them. The CDR3 consists of 13 residues. This chain's CDR3 is CASSSSGSRSPFF. CDR3 in DNA: TGTGCCAGCAGCTCTAGTGGTAGCCGGAGTCCGTTCTTC.

The chain combines TRBV6-6 with TRBJ2-7; D call uncertain. This CDR3 region has 12 residues. V shed 7 bases and J shed 4 bases, with 11 bases lying between them. The germline V gene has CDR1 MNHNY and CDR2 SVGAGI (reference sequence). The CDR3 spells CASTGTSYEQYF. The CDR3 region has the DNA TGTGCCAGCACAGGCACATCGTACGAGCAGTACTTC.

The chain is built from TRBV19 and TRBJ1-1; D is possibly TRBD1 (6 bases). CDR3 length: 11 amino acids. V gave up 10 bases and J gave up 5 bases, with 11 bases separating them. Germline V lookup: CDR1 LNHDA, CDR2 SQIVND (reference sequence). CDR3 nucleotide sequence: TGTGCCACGAAGGGACAAACTGAAGCTTTCTTT. Translating it yields CATKGQTEAFF.